These 31 T cell receptor beta chains originate from one sample sequenced in a study of OX40 agonist ivuxolimab in advanced cancers. Sequencing was performed with immunoSEQ multiplex PCR; in TCRdb, only in-frame clones are kept and a portion is missing. The sample holds 70,000 or so clones, around nine tenths seen once. Sequences were derived from CD4+ or CD8+ T cells sorted from blood, sampled in a trial of the OX40 agonist ivuxolimab. The source of these receptors is an adult with an advanced solid tumor such as melanoma, head and neck, liver or kidney cancer.

This chain uses TRBV5-4 with TRBJ1-1; D might be TRBD1 (6 bases). CDR1 is SGHNT and CDR2 is YYREEE in the germline V gene (reference sequence). The V and J ends lost 4 bases and 2 bases respectively, with 21 bases between them. The length of the CDR3 is 17 residues. CDR3 coding DNA: TGTGCCAGCAGCCGGGGGGCGAGTGAGGGATTAAACACTGAAGCTTTCTTT. Its protein is CASSRGASEGLNTEAFF.

The chain joins TRBV5-1 to TRBJ2-5; 10 bases match TRBD2. Unmatched junction bases numbered 2, after V lost 1 base and J lost 5 bases. The germline gives CDR1 SGHRS, CDR2 YFSETQ. There are 14 residues in the CDR3. CDR3 protein: CASSLSGGAETQYF. In DNA, the CDR3 is TGCGCCAGCAGCTTGAGCGGGGGGGCCGAGACCCAGTACTTC.

J is TRBJ1-3 and V is TRBV5-1; D not resolved. The CDR3 runs 14 residues. The V gene lost 0 bases and the J gene lost 0 bases, with 4 bases spanning the gap. Germline loops: CDR1 SGHRS, CDR2 YFSETQ. The CDR3 is CASSLGDSGNTIYF. The CDR3, as DNA: TGCGCCAGCAGCTTGGGGGACTCTGGAAACACCATATATTTT.

The chain is built from TRBV15 and TRBJ1-4, with 7 bases aligning to TRBD1. The CDR3 spans 15 residues. V lost 3 bases, J lost 4 bases, and 5 bases stayed unmatched. Germline CDR1 LNHNV, CDR2 YYDKDF (reference sequence). In DNA form, the CDR3 reads TGTGCCACCAGCAGCGACAGGGCTATTAATGAAAAACTGTTTTTT. The encoded protein is CATSSDRAINEKLFF. Filled out from reference TRBV15 and TRBJ1-4, the complete variable domain reads DAMVIQNPRYQVTQFGKPVTLSCSQTLNHNVMYWYQQKSSQAPKLLFHYYDKDFNNEADTPDNFQSRRPNTSFCFLDIRSPGLGDTAMYLCATSSDRAINEKLFFGSGTQLSVL.

The rearrangement joins TRBV30 to TRBJ1-5; D may be TRBD1 (6 bases). Germline V CDR1 and CDR2: GTSNPN, SVGIG (reference sequence). This CDR3 region has 15 residues. V was trimmed by 8 bases and J by 2 bases, leaving 19 bases between them. The CDR3 reads CAAGLQGIGNQPQHF. CDR3 DNA sequence: TGTGCCGCGGGACTACAGGGTATTGGCAATCAGCCCCAGCATTTT.

The chain combines TRBV5-1 with TRBJ2-3; 9 nucleotides align to TRBD2. Looked up from germline, CDR1 is SGHRS and CDR2 is YFSETQ. The CDR3 covers 15 residues. Losses at the gene ends were 10 bases for V and 2 bases for J; bases not matched to a gene: 11. CDR3 DNA: TGCGCCCGCCGGGGCGGGGGGGAGTTCACAGATACGCAGTATTTT. Its translation is CARRGGGEFTDTQYF.

The V and J genes are TRBV5-4 and TRBJ1-4, with D unclear. Germline assignment: CDR1 SGHNT and CDR2 YYREEE (reference sequence). The CDR3 has 14 residues. V gave up 2 bases and J gave up 8 bases, with 13 bases separating them. CDR3 protein: CASSLQTGGEKLFF. In nucleotides, the CDR3 is TGTGCCAGCAGCTTACAAACCGGAGGGGAAAAACTGTTTTTT.

The V call is TRBV9, the J call TRBJ1-1; D call uncertain. This CDR3 comprises 13 residues. Between the trimmed V and J ends, which lost 4 bases and 3 bases, there was a span of 10 bases. Germline-derived CDR1 and CDR2 are SGDLS and YYNGEE. The CDR3 DNA reads as TGTGCCAGCAGCTATTTGGAGGACACTGAAGCTTTCTTT. Residues: CASSYLEDTEAFF. The whole variable domain, filled in from reference TRBV9 and TRBJ1-1, reads DSGVTQTPKHLITATGQRVTLRCSPRSGDLSVYWYQQSLDQGLQFLIQYYNGEERAKGNILERFSAQQFPDLHSELNLSSLELGDSALYFCASSYLEDTEAFFGQGTRLTVV.

The chain has TRBV10-2 and TRBJ2-1; the match to TRBD2 covers 12 bases. J was trimmed by 14 bases and V by 8 bases; bases with no gene match: 10. Looked up from germline, CDR1 is WSHSY and CDR2 is SAAADI. The CDR3 runs to 13 residues. CDR3 sequence (DNA): TGCGCCAGCGCTAGCGGGAGGGCCCAGGTCGAGTTCTTC. It translates to CASASGRAQVEFF.

The chain couples TRBV18 to TRBJ1-2; D is unresolved. The CDR3 covers 15 residues. The germline CDR1 and CDR2 sequences are KGHSH and LQKENI. Trimming removed 5 bases at V and 2 bases at J, with 15 bases between. CDR3 DNA: TGTGCCAGCTCAGTGTTTAATAAGGAAAACTATGGCTACACCTTC. Translation: CASSVFNKENYGYTF.

In its sample, this clone was seen once. This chain joins TRBV9 and TRBJ2-3, with 7 nucleotides matching TRBD2. Germline V lookup: CDR1 SGDLS, CDR2 YYNGEE. The CDR3 consists of 18 residues. Trimming removed 4 bases from V and 6 bases from J; junction bases left unmatched: 20. CDR3 loop: CASSSLQGAGVVGDTQYF. The CDR3 coding sequence is TGTGCCAGCAGCTCCCTCCAAGGGGCGGGGGTCGTGGGGGATACGCAGTATTTT.

The genes are TRBV27 and TRBJ2-3; TRBD2 agrees at 15 bases. The CDR3 length is 15 residues. Trimming removed 7 bases from V and 7 bases from J; junction bases left unmatched: 6. The germline CDR1 and CDR2 sequences are MNHEY and SMNVEV (reference sequence). The CDR3 DNA reads TGTGCCAGCACCCGGACTAGCGGGGGGGCATATACGCAGTATTTT. Protein sequence: CASTRTSGGAYTQYF.

The gene calls are TRBV27 and TRBJ2-2, with TRBD2 matching over 11 bases. CDR1 and CDR2 from the germline V gene are MNHEY and SMNVEV (reference sequence). V trimming: 6 bases; J trimming: 1 base; junction bases outside the gene matches: 4. This CDR3 is 16 amino acids long. CDR3 sequence (DNA): TGTGCCAGCAGACGAGGGACTAGCGGGAACACCGGGGAGCTGTTTTTT. Protein sequence: CASRRGTSGNTGELFF.

The chain carries TRBV19 and TRBJ2-3; D may match TRBD1 or TRBD2 (5 bases each). The length of the CDR3 is 12 residues. V lost 7 bases and J lost 9, with 14 bases in between. The germline gives CDR1 LNHDA, CDR2 SQIVND (reference sequence). The DNA for the CDR3 is TGTGCCAGTAACGACTTACGGGACACGCAGTATTTT. It specifies CASNDLRDTQYF.

The chain carries TRBV18 and TRBJ2-7; D unresolved. The CDR3 length is 14 residues. The V end lost 0 bases, the J end lost 3 bases, and 9 bases lay between the germline ends. CDR1 is KGHSH, CDR2 LQKENI, per germline. Written as DNA, the CDR3 is TGTGCCAGCTCACCACCTTCACAACGCTACGAGCAGTACTTC. Amino acids: CASSPPSQRYEQYF.

This clone has a handful of counts. The rearrangement links TRBV30 to TRBJ1-1; 7 bases agree with TRBD1. V lost 1 base to trimming and J lost 4 bases; unmatched junction nucleotides: 0. This CDR3 region has 12 residues. Germline values: CDR1 GTSNPN, CDR2 SVGIG (reference sequence). The CDR3 DNA reads as TGTGCCTGGAGTGGACAGGGCACTGAAGCTTTCTTT. Translation: CAWSGQGTEAFF.

V gene TRBV7-2 combines with J gene TRBJ2-5; 7 bases map to TRBD1. CDR1 and CDR2 from the germline V gene are SGHTA and FQGNSA. With 4 bases clipped from V and 2 bases from J, the junction kept 1 base outside the gene matches. The CDR3 loop spans 13 amino acids. The CDR3 coding sequence is TGTGCCAGCAGCTCGGGACAGCAAGAGACCCAGTACTTC. It is translated as CASSSGQQETQYF.

Remarks on this clone: The junction and the germline gene differ at one end; a read error may be behind it. CDR3 in DNA: TGCCGAGTAGCGGTAACTAGCACAGATACGCAGTATTTT. Its protein product is CRVAVTSTDTQYF. The V call is TRBV7-9, the J call TRBJ2-3; D might be TRBD2 (6 bases). The germline gives CDR1 SEHNR, CDR2 FQNEAQ (reference sequence). This CDR3 has 13 residues.

The V call is TRBV4-1, the J call TRBJ1-4, with TRBD1 identical over 9 bases. Per the germline V gene, CDR1 is MGHRA and CDR2 is YSYEKL. The V and J ends lost 0 bases and 8 bases, in that order; junction bases with no gene match: 4. This CDR3 region has 15 residues. The CDR3 DNA reads TGCGCCAGCAGCCAAGAGGGGACAGGGAGAGAAAAACTGTTTTTT. Its translation is CASSQEGTGREKLFF.

CDR3 coding DNA: TGTGCCAGTAGTATTTACAGGGACGCTGAAGCTTTCTTT. Translating it yields CASSIYRDAEAFF. The rearrangement links TRBV19 to TRBJ1-1; maybe TRBD1 (6 bases). The CDR3 is made up of 13 amino acids. The germline gives CDR1 LNHDA, CDR2 SQIVND (reference sequence). Trimming took 3 bases from V and 6 from J, leaving 11 bases between them.

In this sample, this clone turned up a few times. The chain carries TRBV19 and TRBJ1-2; 7 nucleotides match TRBD1. This CDR3 has 13 amino acids. Trimming took 7 bases from V and 7 from J; bases not matched to a gene: 9. From germline, CDR1 is LNHDA and CDR2 SQIVND (reference sequence). This chain's CDR3 is CASTATGLTGYTF. For the CDR3, the DNA is TGTGCCAGTACCGCGACAGGGCTTACTGGCTACACCTTC.

V is TRBV10-3 and J is TRBJ2-3; D assignment may be TRBD1 or TRBD2 (6 bases each). Trimming shortened V by 5 bases and J by 1 base, and 19 bases separated the two germline ends. Germline-derived CDR1 and CDR2 are ENHRY and SYGVKD. The CDR3 has 17 residues. DNA for the CDR3: TGTGCCATCAGTCCGGGGGCTGGCGGGGTGGGCACAGATACGCAGTATTTT. Its protein is CAISPGAGGVGTDTQYF.

CDR3 loop: CASSSTSGGPPYEQYF. CDR3 nucleotide sequence: TGTGCCAGCAGTTCGACTAGCGGGGGGCCCCCCTACGAGCAGTACTTC. The chain recombines TRBV6-5 with TRBJ2-7, with TRBD2 matching 13 bases. The CDR3 extends over 16 amino acids. Germline V lookup: CDR1 MNHEY, CDR2 SVGAGI. The trim removed 4 bases at V and 2 bases at J, leaving 5 bases unmatched.

This sequence joins TRBV6-4 and TRBJ2-2, with D possibly being TRBD2 (6 bases). The CDR3 sequence is 14 residues long. The V and J ends lost 6 bases and 4 bases respectively, with 12 bases between them. From germline, CDR1 is MRHNA and CDR2 SNTAGT. CDR3 sequence (DNA): TGTGCCAGCAGGGCCGACGGGGGCACCGGGGAGCTGTTTTTT. Residues: CASRADGGTGELFF.

This chain uses TRBV19 with TRBJ1-5, with 12 nucleotides matching TRBD1. Germline lookup yields CDR1 LNHDA and CDR2 SQIVND (reference sequence). V dropped 4 bases and J dropped 6; count of bases not matched to a gene: 4. The CDR3 runs to 15 residues. In DNA, the CDR3 is TGTGCCAGTAGTACCGGGACAGGGGGCGGTCAGCCCCAGCATTTT. It encodes CASSTGTGGGQPQHF.

The CDR3 loop reads CASSFSGGSYGYTF. DNA for the CDR3: TGCGCCAGCAGCTTTTCGGGGGGTTCTTATGGCTACACCTTC. The J gene is TRBJ1-2, the V gene TRBV5-1; the D gene is possibly TRBD1 (5 bases). CDR1 and CDR2 from the germline V gene are SGHRS and YFSETQ. CDR3 length equals 14 residues. The V end lost 2 bases, the J end lost 5 bases, and 13 bases lay between the germline ends. Full variable domain (outside the CDR3, taken from reference TRBV5-1 and TRBJ1-2): KAGVTQTPRYLIKTRGQQVTLSCSPISGHRSVSWYQQTPGQGLQFLFEYFSETQRNKGNFPGRFSGRQFSNSRSEMNVSTLELGDSALYLCASSFSGGSYGYTFGSGTRLTVV.

This chain connects TRBV28 to TRBJ2-5, with D possibly TRBD2 on 6 matching bases. Germline V lookup: CDR1 MDHEN, CDR2 SYDVKM. The V end was cut by 5 bases, the J end by 1 base, with 11 bases between. CDR3 size: 14 residues. The DNA for the CDR3 is TGTGCCAGCAGTCTGACTAGGCCCCAAGAGACCCAGTACTTC. The encoded protein is CASSLTRPQETQYF.

This rearrangement joins TRBV5-1 to TRBJ2-3, with 8 bases that match TRBD2. This CDR3 has 17 amino acids. Germline lookup yields CDR1 SGHRS and CDR2 YFSETQ. The V gene end was trimmed by 0 bases and the J gene end by 6 bases; junction bases not matched to a gene: 12. CDR3 coding DNA: TGCGCCAGCAGCTTGGGGCGAGCGGGGGCCTCGGGCGATACGCAGTATTTT. Its protein is CASSLGRAGASGDTQYF.

V usage is TRBV5-1 and J usage is TRBJ2-5, with D possibly matching TRBD2 (5 bases). The V gene lost 4 bases and the J gene lost 5 bases, with 15 bases spanning the gap. The germline V gene encodes CDR1 SGHRS and CDR2 YFSETQ. There are 14 residues in the CDR3. CDR3 in DNA: TGCGCCAGCAGCACGCCCGAGGGTCCGGAGACCCAGTACTTC. It is translated as CASSTPEGPETQYF.

J is TRBJ2-5 and V is TRBV7-2; D remains ambiguous. The V gene lost 1 base and the J gene lost 0 bases, with 6 bases spanning the gap. CDR3 length: 14 residues. CDR1 SGHTA and CDR2 FQGNSA come from the germline V gene. CDR3: CASSLGTHQETQYF. In DNA form, the CDR3 reads TGTGCCAGCAGCTTAGGCACCCACCAAGAGACCCAGTACTTC.

V and J are TRBV7-2 and TRBJ2-5; 11 bases fit TRBD2. CDR1 is SGHTA, CDR2 FQGNSA, per germline. The CDR3 runs to 16 residues. Trimming took 6 bases from V and 5 from J; bases not matched to a gene: 11. This CDR3 is CASRRTGTSGVETQYF. CDR3 in DNA: TGTGCCAGCAGAAGAACCGGGACTAGCGGTGTGGAGACCCAGTACTTC.